The 17 T cell receptor beta chains presented below share a single source sample, sequenced in a study of blood T cells in healthy people across ages (dated by TCRdb to 2014 to 2015). Receptor amplification or capture employed 5' RACE. The reads were generated on an Illumina HiSeq 2500. The second PCR ran for roughly 7 to 12 cycles and used a J-beta primer mix along with a sample-barcoded 5' primer. Using fastp at Q25 and MiXCR, TCRdb reprocessed the public reads and kept productive beta chains. One record per CDR3 amino acid sequence lists the most common genes and DNA. This sample holds 650,000 to 900,000 distinct CDR3 sequences; approximately 65% were observed only once. The biggest ten clones account for 25% to 30% of the sample. Sequencing was done on a sample of blood. The receptors come from a man aged 25 to 40 in good health.

The chain links TRBV29-1 to TRBJ1-4; D perhaps matches TRBD1 (6 bases). The V end lost 2 bases, the J end lost 8 bases, and 15 bases lay between the germline ends. Germline V gene sequence: CDR1 SQVTM, CDR2 ANQGSEA. The CDR3 contains 14 residues. CDR3 DNA sequence: TGCAGCGTTGAAAGAGGGGGGAGGAAGGAAAAACTGTTTTTT. Translation gives CSVERGGRKEKLFF.

This clonotype was recorded at least ten times. This chain uses TRBV27 with TRBJ1-2; TRBD1 aligns across 10 bases. The germline V gene has CDR1 MNHEY and CDR2 SMNVEV (reference sequence). This CDR3 region has 15 residues. Trimming removed 11 bases from V and 1 base from J; junction bases left unmatched: 10. CDR3: CAPRTGGTYNYGYTF. Here the CDR3 DNA reads TGTGCCCCTCGGACAGGGGGAACATATAACTATGGCTACACCTTC.

The genes are TRBV27 and TRBJ2-7; D is perhaps TRBD1 or TRBD2 (5 bases each). This CDR3 has 14 residues. CDR1 and CDR2 (germline): MNHEY, SMNVEV (reference sequence). V was pared by 1 base and J by 1 base, with 8 bases between. This CDR3 is CASSLWGRSYEQYF. CDR3 DNA sequence: TGTGCCAGCAGTTTATGGGGACGGTCCTACGAGCAGTACTTC.

This clonotype was picked up a small number of times. The chain links TRBV5-1 to TRBJ2-3; TRBD2 aligns across 9 bases. The germline V gene encodes CDR1 SGHRS and CDR2 YFSETQ. The CDR3 has 16 residues. V lost 0 bases and J lost 0; bases outside the gene matches: 2. This chain's CDR3 is CASSLEAGGSTDTQYF. CDR3 coding DNA: TGCGCCAGCAGCTTGGAAGCGGGGGGCAGCACAGATACGCAGTATTTT.

V gene TRBV7-2 combines with J gene TRBJ2-1; D remains ambiguous. Trimming took off 1 base at V and 8 bases at J, with 15 bases between the two ends. The CDR3 extends over 15 amino acids. Germline V lookup: CDR1 SGHTA, CDR2 FQGNSA. The CDR3 sequence: CASSLEMGSWDEQFF. For the CDR3, the DNA is TGTGCCAGCAGCTTAGAAATGGGTTCTTGGGATGAGCAGTTCTTC.

This chain joins TRBV7-2 and TRBJ2-5; D call uncertain. V shed 2 bases and J shed 1 base, with 8 bases lying between them. CDR3 size: 14 residues. CDR1 and CDR2 (germline): SGHTA, FQGNSA. The CDR3 region is CASSLFYSQETQYF. The CDR3 nucleotides read TGTGCCAGCAGCTTATTCTACTCCCAAGAGACCCAGTACTTC.

This clonotype was seen ten or more times. The genes are TRBV4-3 and TRBJ1-2; D is ambiguous. Germline V gene lookup returns CDR1 LGHNA and CDR2 YSLEER. CDR3 size: 15 residues. V lost 1 base and J lost 4, with 13 bases in between. The CDR3 sequence: CASSQGRSGFYGYTF. The DNA of the CDR3 is TGCGCCAGCAGCCAAGGCCGGTCGGGGTTCTATGGCTACACCTTC.

This chain joins TRBV15 and TRBJ2-1; D is undetermined. The germline V gene has CDR1 LNHNV and CDR2 YYDKDF (reference sequence). This CDR3 comprises 16 residues. Trimming left V 1 base short and J 0 bases short, with 10 bases between. The CDR3, as DNA: TGTGCCACCAGCAGAGCTGCAGTCTTCTCCTACAATGAGCAGTTCTTC. Translating gives CATSRAAVFSYNEQFF.

The chain couples TRBV29-1 to TRBJ2-4; D might be TRBD1 (5 bases). The CDR3 is made up of 11 amino acids. The germline V gene has CDR1 SQVTM and CDR2 ANQGSEA. Trimming stripped 5 bases from V and 13 bases from J, with 15 bases between. As DNA, the CDR3 is TGCAGCGTTCACCGTACAGGAGAGCAGTACTTC. Its translation: CSVHRTGEQYF.

This clonotype was observed a few times. This sequence joins TRBV29-1 and TRBJ2-6, with D tentatively TRBD1 (5 bases). Trimming took 2 bases from V and 2 from J, leaving 10 bases between them. This CDR3 spans 15 amino acids. Germline V CDR1 and CDR2: SQVTM, ANQGSEA. DNA of the CDR3: TGCAGCGTTGAACCCCAGGGTACTGGGGCCAACGTCCTGACTTTC. As protein: CSVEPQGTGANVLTF.

CDR3 coding DNA: TGTGCCAGCAGCGTAAAGGGAGGACACTATGGCTACACCTTC. Residues: CASSVKGGHYGYTF. This rearrangement joins TRBV9 to TRBJ1-2; D gene unclear. The CDR3 has 14 amino acids. Germline V gives CDR1 SGDLS, CDR2 YYNGEE. Trimming left V 1 base short and J 3 bases short, with 10 bases between.

The chain couples TRBV5-1 to TRBJ1-2; unclear D gene. V was clipped by 3 bases and J by 4 bases, with 16 bases between them. Germline loops: CDR1 SGHRS, CDR2 YFSETQ. The CDR3 has 15 amino acids. The CDR3: CASSYNGDAVYGYTF. DNA for the CDR3: TGCGCCAGCAGCTACAACGGGGATGCGGTCTATGGCTACACCTTC.

This clonotype was recorded a few times. The chain uses TRBV20-1 and TRBJ2-5; maybe TRBD2 (5 bases). Trimming pared 1 base from V and 11 bases from J, leaving 20 bases between. CDR1 is DFQATT, CDR2 SNEGSKA, per germline (reference sequence). This CDR3 spans 14 amino acids. Here the CDR3 reads CSARVEIGLGEQYF. CDR3 DNA: TGCAGTGCTAGAGTAGAGATTGGGTTGGGAGAGCAGTACTTC.

V gene TRBV29-1 combines with J gene TRBJ2-3; D is perhaps TRBD1 or TRBD2 (6 bases each). V lost 1 base, J lost 2 bases, and 16 bases lay in between. This CDR3 is built from 16 residues. CDR1 SQVTM and CDR2 ANQGSEA come from the germline V gene. The CDR3 is CSVEGAEGGPTDTQYF. CDR3 bases: TGCAGCGTTGAAGGGGCGGAGGGGGGCCCCACAGATACGCAGTATTTT.

The V call is TRBV20-1, the J call TRBJ2-1; D unresolved. This CDR3 is 13 amino acids long. V shed 3 bases and J shed 3 bases, with 9 bases lying between them. Germline V gene data show CDR1 as DFQATT and CDR2 as SNEGSKA (reference sequence). CDR3 sequence reads: CSARGPRYNEQFF. CDR3 coding DNA: TGCAGTGCTAGGGGTCCCCGCTACAATGAGCAGTTCTTC.

This chain links TRBV6-5 with TRBJ2-5; TRBD1 matches 7 bases. V lost 0 bases to trimming and J lost 2 bases; unmatched junction nucleotides: 6. The CDR3 is 16 amino acids. CDR1 MNHEY and CDR2 SVGAGI come from the germline V gene. The CDR3 DNA is TGTGCCAGCAGTTACTCGACCCCGGACAGGCAAGAGACCCAGTACTTC. This encodes CASSYSTPDRQETQYF.

The chain has TRBV7-2 and TRBJ2-4; TRBD2 matches 9 bases. The CDR3 has 12 residues. Germline V gene data show CDR1 as SGHTA and CDR2 as FQGNSA. J gave up 7 bases and V 8 bases, and 3 bases lay outside the gene matches. Here the CDR3 reads CASSAGGNIQYF. In DNA, the CDR3 is TGTGCCAGCTCAGCGGGAGGTAACATTCAGTACTTC.